This entry lists 29 T cell receptor beta chains sequenced from one sample in a study of CD8 T cells in ankylosing spondylitis. General study points: Ankylosing spondylitis blood seemed to carry a telltale TCR beta motif made of several highly homologous variants.

TCRdb re-analysed the 5' RACE reads in MiXCR, keeping a single row per CDR3 protein. This sample has around 490,000 distinct CDR3 sequences, with about 5.4% found just once. Antigens of these TCRs are unknown. The sequenced sample was blood, either unsorted or a sorted T cell fraction (not recorded which). Receptors were obtained from a male donor with ankylosing spondylitis.

The table lists this clonotype with a few counts. V gene TRBV4-2 combines with J gene TRBJ2-5; unclear D gene. Germline CDR1 reads LGHNA; CDR2 reads YNFKEQ. The CDR3 length is 16 residues. V was cut by 0 bases and J by 6 bases, with 17 bases left in between. CDR3 in amino acids: CASSQDRVAALQTQYF. CDR3 sequence (DNA): TGTGCCAGCAGCCAAGATCGTGTAGCTGCCCTCCAGACCCAGTACTTC.

This clonotype was detected ten times or more. V is TRBV28 and J is TRBJ2-3, with 7 bases matching TRBD1. V was clipped by 3 bases and J by 9 bases; unmatched bases: 3. CDR3 size: 12 residues. CDR1 MDHEN and CDR2 SYDVKM come from the germline V gene. Here the CDR3 DNA reads TGTGCCAGCAGTTTCACGACAGGGACGCAGTATTTT. Translation gives CASSFTTGTQYF.

This clonotype was recorded many times. The chain uses TRBV20-1 and TRBJ2-5, with D possibly matching TRBD1 (5 bases). The CDR3 loop spans 14 amino acids. Between the trimmed V and J ends, which lost 0 bases and 5 bases, there was a span of 13 bases. Germline V gives CDR1 DFQATT, CDR2 SNEGSKA (reference sequence). The CDR3 loop is CSAREDTAQETQYF. In DNA, the CDR3 is TGCAGTGCTAGAGAGGACACTGCTCAGGAGACCCAGTACTTC.

This clonotype was counted many times. This chain joins TRBV29-1 and TRBJ1-2, with TRBD1 matching 7 bases. V lost 0 bases to trimming and J lost 8 bases; unmatched junction nucleotides: 12. The CDR3 is 15 amino acids. Germline V lookup: CDR1 SQVTM, CDR2 ANQGSEA. CDR3 DNA sequence: TGCAGCGTTGAAGATCTCGACAGGGTTGCGAGGGGCTACACCTTC. Protein product: CSVEDLDRVARGYTF.

A remark on this clonotype: Since a much larger clone is just one base distant, this may be a read error. The V and J genes are TRBV20-1 and TRBJ2-5, with D hard to call. The DNA matches TRBJ2-1 better at its end, which makes the J call doubtful. The CDR3 has 13 amino acids. Looked up from germline, CDR1 is DFQATT and CDR2 is SNEGSKA (reference sequence). DNA of the CDR3: TGCAGTGCTAGTAATACAGTACAAGAGACCCAGTTCTTC. Protein sequence: CSASNTVQETQFF.

This clonotype was seen ten or more times. The chain joins TRBV6-4 to TRBJ1-4; D remains unclear. Per germline, CDR1 MRHNA and CDR2 SNTAGT. The CDR3 consists of 18 residues. The V end lost 0 bases, the J end lost 10 bases, and 24 bases lay between the germline ends. CDR3 sequence (DNA): TGTGCCAGCAGTGACTCGGGCGGGGTCTCATTATCGGTGGGAAAACTGTTTTTT. Its protein product is CASSDSGGVSLSVGKLFF.

This clonotype showed up many times. The V gene is TRBV7-2, the J gene TRBJ2-7; 10 positions agree with TRBD2. Germline loops: CDR1 SGHTA, CDR2 FQGNSA. CDR3 length: 15 amino acids. Trimming took 2 bases from V and 6 from J; bases not matched to a gene: 7. CDR3 sequence: CASSLIRAGGLEQYF. CDR3 nucleotide sequence: TGTGCCAGCAGCTTAATCCGAGCGGGAGGGCTCGAGCAGTACTTC.

This clonotype was seen at least ten times. The chain recombines TRBV20-1 with TRBJ1-2; possibly TRBD1 for D (5 bases). The germline V gene has CDR1 DFQATT and CDR2 SNEGSKA (reference sequence). The CDR3 runs 14 residues. The V gene lost 5 bases and the J gene lost 4 bases, with 17 bases spanning the gap. CDR3 bases: TGCAGTGCTTTTTCATCAGGGAGTACCTATGGCTACACCTTC. This sequence encodes CSAFSSGSTYGYTF.

This clonotype was detected many times. This sequence joins TRBV10-3 and TRBJ1-1; no clear D gene. Trimming took 3 bases from V and 3 from J, leaving 14 bases between them. Germline V gene lookup returns CDR1 ENHRY and CDR2 SYGVKD. The CDR3 totals 15 residues. This CDR3 reads CAISDGSRRHTEAFF. CDR3 nucleotide sequence: TGTGCCATCAGTGACGGAAGTAGGCGCCACACTGAAGCTTTCTTT.

V and J are TRBV30 and TRBJ2-3, with D hard to call. The V end lost 0 bases, the J end lost 2 bases, and 9 bases lay between the germline ends. CDR3 length: 14 amino acids. The germline CDR1 and CDR2 sequences are GTSNPN and SVGIG (reference sequence). The CDR3: CAWSVVRTTDTQYF. CDR3 nucleotides: TGTGCCTGGAGTGTAGTTAGAACCACAGATACGCAGTATTTT.

This clonotype was recorded many times. The CDR3 DNA follows: TGTGCCAGCAGCTTCTCTCGACAGTACAATGAGCAGTTCTTC. Amino acid sequence: CASSFSRQYNEQFF. The genes are TRBV7-6 and TRBJ2-1; D possibly corresponds to TRBD1 (5 bases). The CDR3 contains 14 residues. Germline V lookup: CDR1 SGHVS, CDR2 FNYEAQ. V was cut by 3 bases and J by 4 bases, with 10 bases left in between.

In this sample, this clonotype turned up many times. The J gene is TRBJ1-2, the V gene TRBV4-3, with D unresolved. Looked up from germline, CDR1 is LGHNA and CDR2 is YSLEER. CDR3 size: 15 residues. Trimming pared 5 bases from V and 4 bases from J, leaving 17 bases between. The CDR3 loop is CASSSGSSPLYGYTF. CDR3 DNA: TGCGCCAGCAGCTCCGGGTCTTCTCCCCTCTATGGCTACACCTTC.

This clonotype was counted at least ten times. V gene TRBV5-1 combines with J gene TRBJ2-2; 11 nucleotides agree with TRBD2. CDR1 and CDR2 (germline): SGHRS, YFSETQ. J was trimmed by 4 bases and V by 4 bases; bases with no gene match: 3. The CDR3 sequence is 15 residues long. CDR3 in DNA: TGCGCCAGCAGCGAGGGGACTAGCGGCACCGGGGAGCTGTTTTTT. Amino acid sequence: CASSEGTSGTGELFF.

The sample holds many counts of this clonotype. The V and J genes are TRBV27 and TRBJ1-6; weak D call: TRBD1 (5 bases). In germline, CDR1 is MNHEY, CDR2 SMNVEV (reference sequence). There are 14 residues in the CDR3. Trimming cost V 7 bases and J 10 bases, with 17 bases left between them. The CDR3 DNA sequence: TGTGCCAGCAACTCGTGGGGGAAGGGGTCACCCCTCCACTTT. This sequence encodes CASNSWGKGSPLHF.

The chain links TRBV11-2 to TRBJ1-1, with 12 bases that match TRBD1. Losses at the gene ends were 3 bases for V and 2 bases for J; bases not matched to a gene: 16. Looked up from germline, CDR1 is SGHAT and CDR2 is FQNNGV. The CDR3 covers 20 residues. For the CDR3, the DNA is TGTGCCAGCAGCTTCGGGGGTGAGAGCGGGACAGGGGGCGTCAACACTGAAGCTTTCTTT. Amino acids: CASSFGGESGTGGVNTEAFF.

This clonotype was counted ten times or more. The chain combines TRBV20-1 with TRBJ1-6; no clear D. Germline V CDR1 and CDR2: DFQATT, SNEGSKA (reference sequence). This CDR3 is built from 13 residues. Trimming stripped 7 bases from V and 9 bases from J, with 16 bases between. The CDR3 DNA reads as TGCAGTGTGATTCAGAGTAGGATTTCACCCCTCCACTTT. It encodes CSVIQSRISPLHF.

There are many counts of this clonotype. The rearrangement joins TRBV10-3 to TRBJ2-4; perhaps TRBD1 as D (5 bases). V dropped 1 base and J dropped 5 bases, with 12 bases sitting between them. Germline values: CDR1 ENHRY, CDR2 SYGVKD. The CDR3 is made up of 15 amino acids. The CDR3 DNA reads TGTGCCATCAGTGAGTTCGGCGGCAGGGAAAACATTCAGTACTTC. Its translation is CAISEFGGRENIQYF.

This clonotype turned up a few times. This chain links TRBV6-1 with TRBJ2-2, with D perhaps given as TRBD1 or TRBD2 (6 bases each). This CDR3 region has 19 residues. Germline CDR1 reads MNHNS; CDR2 reads SASEGT. The ends were cut back, 7 bases at V and 4 bases at J, with 28 bases in the middle. CDR3 sequence reads: CASTPGHPRGRRGTGELFF. CDR3 nucleotide sequence: TGTGCCAGCACCCCGGGACACCCTCGGGGGCGGCGAGGCACCGGGGAGCTGTTTTTT.

A few counts support this clonotype. The V and J genes are TRBV7-2 and TRBJ2-3; D possibly corresponds to TRBD1 (6 bases). Per germline, CDR1 SGHTA and CDR2 FQGNSA. The CDR3 contains 14 residues. V shed 5 bases and J shed 10 bases, with 19 bases lying between them. The CDR3 here is CASSTHMTGQSQYF. The CDR3 bases are TGTGCCAGCAGCACCCACATGACAGGCCAGTCGCAGTATTTT.

Ten or more counts support this clonotype. The chain uses TRBV20-1 and TRBJ2-5, with no clear D. CDR3 length: 12 amino acids. Germline-derived CDR1 and CDR2 are DFQATT and SNEGSKA (reference sequence). The V gene lost 7 bases and the J gene lost 0 bases, with 9 bases spanning the gap. The CDR3 nucleotides are TGCAGTGTGTTCGACCACCAAGAGACCCAGTACTTC. Amino acid sequence: CSVFDHQETQYF.

This clonotype was found many times. The V gene is TRBV15, the J gene TRBJ2-3; 8 nucleotides line up with TRBD2. This CDR3 contains 17 residues. V lost 1 base, J lost 0 bases, and 6 bases stayed unmatched. CDR1 and CDR2 (germline): LNHNV, YYDKDF (reference sequence). CDR3 in amino acids: CATSRGSGRDSTDTQYF. The CDR3 nucleotides read TGTGCCACCAGCAGAGGAAGCGGGAGAGATAGCACAGATACGCAGTATTTT.

This clonotype appeared many times. CDR3 sequence reads: CASRGRGDGYTF. The CDR3 nucleotides read TGTGCCAGCAGGGGACGCGGGGATGGCTACACCTTC. The V and J genes are TRBV12-3 or TRBV12-4 and TRBJ1-2, with a weak D call TRBD1 (5 bases). Trimming took off 6 bases at V and 6 bases at J, with 11 bases between the two ends. This CDR3 spans 12 amino acids.

This clonotype was detected many times. V usage is TRBV27 and J usage is TRBJ2-1; no clear D. V was pared by 3 bases and J by 4 bases, with 10 bases between. Germline loops: CDR1 MNHEY, CDR2 SMNVEV (reference sequence). The CDR3 runs 14 residues. The CDR3 DNA reads as TGTGCCAGCAGTTTGAAAGGGTTTTACAATGAGCAGTTCTTC. It yields the protein CASSLKGFYNEQFF.

This clonotype has a count of ten or more. J is TRBJ1-6 and V is TRBV4-2, with D tentatively TRBD1 (5 bases). V dropped 4 bases and J dropped 5 bases, with 21 bases sitting between them. CDR1 is LGHNA and CDR2 is YNFKEQ in the germline V gene. The CDR3 sequence is 18 residues long. CDR3 nucleotides: TGTGCCAGCAGCCCCCGGCCCGCGGGACGAAGGAATAATTCACCCCTCCACTTT. It encodes CASSPRPAGRRNNSPLHF.

Turning to this clonotype: A much larger clone differs from this one at a single base, so this may be a read error. The chain uses TRBV29-1 and TRBJ1-1, with D uncertain. Germline V CDR1 and CDR2: SQVTM, ANQGSEA. The CDR3 spans 14 residues. CDR3 in DNA: TGCAGCGTTTTGGAGGGCAATCCGGGCACTGAAGCTTACTTT. Translation gives CSVLEGNPGTEAYF.

This clonotype showed up many times. J is TRBJ2-1 and V is TRBV11-2; 7 positions agree with TRBD2. Trimming cost V 1 base and J 6 bases; bases outside gene matches: 6. The length of the CDR3 is 15 residues. CDR1 is SGHAT and CDR2 is FQNNGV in the germline V gene. The CDR3 sequence is CASSLAGGHSNEQFF. The CDR3 DNA follows: TGTGCCAGCAGCTTAGCGGGAGGCCATAGCAATGAGCAGTTCTTC. The whole variable domain, filled in from reference TRBV11-2 and TRBJ2-1, reads EAGVAQSPRYKIIEKRQSVAFWCNPISGHATLYWYQQILGQGPKLLIQFQNNGVVDDSQLPKDRFSAERLKGVDSTLKIQPAKLEDSAVYLCASSLAGGHSNEQFFGPGTRLTVL.

The V call is TRBV6-1, the J call TRBJ1-6; 7 nucleotides line up with TRBD1. The CDR3 is made up of 15 amino acids. Looked up from germline, CDR1 is MNHNS and CDR2 is SASEGT. Losses at the gene ends were 6 bases for V and 5 bases for J; bases not matched to a gene: 7. CDR3 in DNA: TGTGCCAGCAGCGCCGCAGGGGGGAATAATTCACCCCTCCACTTT. This gives the protein CASSAAGGNNSPLHF.

This clonotype was recorded many times. V and J are TRBV6-1 and TRBJ2-7; unclear D gene. Per germline, CDR1 MNHNS and CDR2 SASEGT. The CDR3 extends over 11 amino acids. Trimming left V 8 bases short and J 12 bases short, with 17 bases between. CDR3 DNA: TGTGCCAGCGGTACACTGGAGCGACGGTACTTC. Encoded protein: CASGTLERRYF.

There are a few counts of this clonotype. This sequence joins TRBV5-1 and TRBJ2-2; TRBD2 matches 9 bases. Germline CDR1 SGHRS, CDR2 YFSETQ. V lost 3 bases to trimming and J lost 6 bases; unmatched junction nucleotides: 9. The CDR3 has 16 residues. CDR3 protein: CASSSDSGRVAGELFF. CDR3 nucleotides: TGCGCCAGCAGCTCGGATAGCGGGAGAGTCGCCGGGGAGCTGTTTTTT.